These 5 T cell receptor beta chains were all obtained from the same sample, sequenced in a study of T cell responses to AZD1222 COVID-19 vaccine. Clones were read by immunoSEQ multiplex PCR, and TCRdb kept only the in-frame ones, dropping some. The sample records some 100,000 clones, approximately 90% being singletons. The source material was peripheral blood, sampled on day 0 of AZD1222 vaccination. Source of these receptors: an adult in good health.

This rearrangement joins TRBV7-3 to TRBJ2-1, with 8 bases fitting TRBD1. V gave up 5 bases and J gave up 7 bases; unmatched junction bases: 10. The CDR3 sequence is 15 residues long. Germline V gene lookup returns CDR1 SGHTA and CDR2 FQGTGA. CDR3 protein: CASSGRQGASNEQFF. The CDR3 bases are TGTGCCAGCAGCGGGCGGCAGGGGGCTAGTAATGAGCAGTTCTTC.

As concerns this clone: Other DNA sequences in the same sample also yield this CDR3. The rearrangement links TRBV4-2 to TRBJ2-7, with D perhaps given as TRBD1 or TRBD2 (5 bases each). The CDR3 loop spans 15 amino acids. V gave up 0 bases and J gave up 4 bases, with 13 bases separating them. CDR1 is LGHNA, CDR2 YNFKEQ, per germline. The CDR3 loop reads CASSQDPGTGYEQYF. For the CDR3, the DNA is TGTGCCAGCAGCCAAGATCCCGGGACCGGATACGAGCAGTACTTC.

In its sample, this clone was seen a few times. This sequence joins TRBV3-1 (or the pseudogene TRBV3-2) and TRBJ2-2, with 13 bases identical to TRBD2. J lost 4 bases, V lost 5 bases, and 7 bases had no gene match. This CDR3 has 17 amino acids. Germline V gene data show CDR1 as LGHDT and CDR2 as YNNKEL (reference sequence). CDR3 sequence reads: CASSNRGTSGITGELFF. The CDR3 DNA sequence: TGTGCCAGCAGCAACAGGGGGACTAGCGGGATCACCGGGGAGCTGTTTTTT.

The CDR3 DNA sequence: TGTGCCAGCAGCTTAGCTAGCGCCTACACCGGGGAGCTGTTTTTT. It yields the protein CASSLASAYTGELFF. The chain couples TRBV7-2 to TRBJ2-2, with D maybe TRBD2 (5 bases). V was cut by 0 bases and J by 3 bases, with 8 bases left in between. The CDR3 contains 15 residues. The germline V gene encodes CDR1 SGHTA and CDR2 FQGNSA.

Only one count was recorded for this clone. The CDR3 here is CASSEREGNTIYF. The CDR3 nucleotides are TGTGCCAGCAGTGAACGGGAGGGAAACACCATATATTTT. This chain links TRBV2 with TRBJ1-3, with D unresolved. Germline V gives CDR1 SNHLY, CDR2 FYNNEI. V dropped 2 bases and J dropped 4 bases, with 6 bases sitting between them. The length of the CDR3 is 13 residues. The full variable domain, its missing parts supplied by reference TRBV2 and TRBJ1-3, is EPEVTQTPSHQVTQMGQEVILRCVPISNHLYFYWYRQILGQKVEFLVSFYNNEISEKSEIFDDQFSVERPDGSNFTLKIRSTKLEDSAMYFCASSEREGNTIYFGEGSWLTVV.